This TCR beta chain derives from a study of cytomegalovirus exposure and HLA in healthy donors. Study-wide points: Among the sequence variants, a highly shared cluster was likely an artifact of sequencing.

A note on this clone: No antigen is known for it.

The CDR3 spans 16 residues. V dropped 0 bases and J dropped 2; count of bases not matched to a gene: 3. Germline V CDR1 and CDR2: SGHNT, YYREEE (reference sequence). PCR used 60 Vbeta primers and 13 Jbeta primers. Only in-frame clones appear in the TCRdb table, and some are missing; sequencing was by immunoSEQ multiplex PCR. Of under 200,000 clones in the sample, about 86% were seen once. The clonotype originates from a woman younger than 35 in good health and CMV-seronegative. The chain carries TRBV5-4 and TRBJ2-1; TRBD2 aligns across 9 bases. The sequencing input was PBMCs. CDR3 coding DNA: TGTGCCAGCAGCTTGGCTTCTAGCGGGGCCTACAATGAGCAGTTCTTC. Translating gives CASSLASSGAYNEQFF.